This record looks at one T cell receptor (beta chain) sequence and its context. Its antigen is as yet unknown. Synthesis of cDNA was carried out by template-switch 5'RACE. The reaction used 10-nucleotide random UMIs. TCRdb itself ran the 5' RACE reads through MiXCR, one entry per CDR3 protein. The data show more than 30,000 distinct CDR3 sequences, with less than 15% seen just once and around 5% held by the top ten. Time point defined: technical triplicate 2. This sample is drawn from a study of neurological immune-mediated disorders. The CDR3 totals 13 residues. Trimming cost V 0 bases and J 9 bases, with 10 bases left between them. The germline V gene encodes CDR1 SGHRS and CDR2 YFSETQ. Regarding the study as a whole: The level of TCR clonal expansion was highest in patients with HTLV-1-associated myelopathy and lowest in multiple sclerosis, where it fell below the level seen in healthy controls. No sharing of CDR3 amino acid sequences was observed among expanded clones across subjects, suggesting private repertoires in all groups.

Sequencing was performed on CD4+ T cells from blood. The V and J genes are TRBV5-1 and TRBJ2-1; no clear D gene. This receptor was taken from a female donor with HTLV-1-associated myelopathy (HAM/TSP). CDR3 bases: TGCGCCAGCAGCTTGGCCGGAGAGTTTGAGCAGTTCTTC. This codes for CASSLAGEFEQFF. The entire variable domain, with the rest obtained from reference TRBV5-1 and TRBJ2-1, is as follows: KAGVTQTPRYLIKTRGQQVTLSCSPISGHRSVSWYQQTPGQGLQFLFEYFSETQRNKGNFPGRFSGRQFSNSRSEMNVSTLELGDSALYLCASSLAGEFEQFFGPGTRLTVL.